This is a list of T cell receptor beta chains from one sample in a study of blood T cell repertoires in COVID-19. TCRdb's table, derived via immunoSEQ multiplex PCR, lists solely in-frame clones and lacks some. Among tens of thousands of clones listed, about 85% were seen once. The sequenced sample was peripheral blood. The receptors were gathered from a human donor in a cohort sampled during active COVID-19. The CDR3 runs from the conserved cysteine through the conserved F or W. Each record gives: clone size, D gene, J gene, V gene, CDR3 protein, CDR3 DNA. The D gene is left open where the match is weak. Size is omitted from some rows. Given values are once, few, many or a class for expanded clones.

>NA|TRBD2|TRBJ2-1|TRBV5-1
CASGTSGDLYNEQFF
TGCGCCAGCGGGACTAGCGGGGACCTTTACAATGAGCAGTTCTTC
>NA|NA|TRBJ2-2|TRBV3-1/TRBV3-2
CASSQRGNTGELFF
TGTGCCAGCAGCCAACGAGGGAACACCGGGGAGCTGTTTTTT
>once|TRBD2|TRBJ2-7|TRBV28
CASSNAGTSFYEQYF
TGTGCCAGCAGTAACGCCGGGACTAGCTTCTACGAGCAGTACTTC
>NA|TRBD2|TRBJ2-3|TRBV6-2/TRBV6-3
CASSYGSGSADTQYF
TGTGCCAGCAGTTACGGAAGCGGGAGTGCAGATACGCAGTATTTT
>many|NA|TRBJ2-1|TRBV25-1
CASSVTGSNYNEQFF
TGTGCCAGCAGTGTTACTGGGAGCAACTACAATGAGCAGTTCTTC
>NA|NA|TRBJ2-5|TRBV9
CASAYGTRQETQYF
TGTGCCAGCGCGTACGGGACAAGACAAGAGACCCAGTACTTC
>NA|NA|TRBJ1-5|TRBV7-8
CASSRTAYSNQPQHF
TGTGCCAGCAGCCGGACAGCATATAGCAATCAGCCCCAGCATTTT
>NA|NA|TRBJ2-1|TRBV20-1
CSASRGINNEQFF
TGCAGTGCTAGTAGGGGGATAAACAATGAGCAGTTCTTC
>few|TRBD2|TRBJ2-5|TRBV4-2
CASSQDGGGVAETQYF
TGTGCCAGCAGCCAAGATGGCGGGGGAGTGGCAGAGACCCAGTACTTC
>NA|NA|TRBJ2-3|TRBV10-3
CAISPRPGADTQYF
TGTGCCATCAGTCCGAGGCCCGGGGCAGATACGCAGTATTTT
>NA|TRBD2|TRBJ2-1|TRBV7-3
CASSLSGGDSYNEQFF
TGTGCCAGCAGCTTATCGGGGGGAGACTCCTACAATGAGCAGTTCTTC
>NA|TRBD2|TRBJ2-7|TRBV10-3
CAISEGLAEGKWEQYF
TGTGCCATCAGTGAGGGACTAGCGGAGGGTAAGTGGGAGCAGTACTTC
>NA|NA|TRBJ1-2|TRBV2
CASETGPSSSYTF
TGTGCCAGCGAGACAGGCCCATCGTCGTCCTACACCTTC
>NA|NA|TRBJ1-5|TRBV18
CASSPGTGTRGSQPQHF
TGTGCCAGCTCACCGGGAACCGGGACAAGGGGGAGTCAGCCCCAGCATTTT
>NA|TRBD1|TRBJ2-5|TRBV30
CAWSGGSGTESLETQYF
TGTGCCTGGAGTGGCGGATCCGGGACAGAGTCACTAGAGACCCAGTACTTC
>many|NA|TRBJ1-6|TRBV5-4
CASSLQEGSPLHF
TGTGCCAGCAGCTTGCAGGAAGGTTCACCCCTCCACTTT
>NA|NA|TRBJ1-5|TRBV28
CASSFRDMNQPQHF
TGTGCCAGCAGTTTTCGGGACATGAATCAGCCCCAGCATTTT
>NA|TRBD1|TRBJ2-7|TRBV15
CATSRDRVSYEQYF
TGTGCCACCAGCAGGGACAGGGTCTCCTACGAGCAGTACTTC
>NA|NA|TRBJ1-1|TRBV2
CASMEDSNTEAFF
TGTGCCAGCATGGAGGACTCGAACACTGAAGCTTTCTTT
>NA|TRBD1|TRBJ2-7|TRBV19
CASSKTGDEQYF
TGTGCCAGTAGTAAAACAGGGGACGAGCAGTACTTC
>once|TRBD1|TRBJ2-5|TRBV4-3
CASSQNRGLETQYF
TGCGCCAGCAGCCAAAACAGGGGGCTGGAGACCCAGTACTTC
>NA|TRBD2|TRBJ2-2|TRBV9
CASSRLAGGANTGELFF
TGTGCCAGCAGCCGACTAGCGGGAGGGGCGAACACCGGGGAGCTGTTTTTT